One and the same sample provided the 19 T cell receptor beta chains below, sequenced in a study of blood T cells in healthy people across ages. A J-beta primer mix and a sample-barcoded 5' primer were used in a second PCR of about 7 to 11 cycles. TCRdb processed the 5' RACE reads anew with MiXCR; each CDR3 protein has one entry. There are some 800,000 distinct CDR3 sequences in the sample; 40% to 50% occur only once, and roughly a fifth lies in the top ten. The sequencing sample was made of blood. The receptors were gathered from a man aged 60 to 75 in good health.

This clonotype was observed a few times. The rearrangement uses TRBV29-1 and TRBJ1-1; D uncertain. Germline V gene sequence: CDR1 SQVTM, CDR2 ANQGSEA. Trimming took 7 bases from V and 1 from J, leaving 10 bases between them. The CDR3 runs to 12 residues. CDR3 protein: CSALKENTEAFF. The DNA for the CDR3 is TGCAGCGCCCTAAAGGAGAACACTGAAGCTTTCTTT.

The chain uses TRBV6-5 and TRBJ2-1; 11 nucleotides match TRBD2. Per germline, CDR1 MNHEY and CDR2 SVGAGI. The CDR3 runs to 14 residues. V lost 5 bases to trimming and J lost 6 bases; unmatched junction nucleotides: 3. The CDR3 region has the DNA TGTGCCAGCAGTATAGCGGGAGGGGGCAATGAGCAGTTCTTC. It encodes CASSIAGGGNEQFF.

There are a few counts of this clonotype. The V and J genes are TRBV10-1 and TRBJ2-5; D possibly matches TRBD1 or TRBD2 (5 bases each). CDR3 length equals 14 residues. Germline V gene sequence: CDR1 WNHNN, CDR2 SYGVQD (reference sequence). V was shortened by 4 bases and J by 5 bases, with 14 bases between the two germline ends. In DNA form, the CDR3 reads TGCGCCAGCAGTGGGGACCAACTTGGGGAGACCCAGTACTTC. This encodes CASSGDQLGETQYF.

CDR3 coding DNA: TGTGCCAGCAGTTACGATACGGGCGCAACTAATGAAAAACTGTTTTTT. This codes for CASSYDTGATNEKLFF. This rearrangement joins TRBV6-5 to TRBJ1-4; D not resolved. The CDR3 has 16 residues. V was cut by 2 bases and J by 0 bases, with 10 bases left in between. Germline V gives CDR1 MNHEY, CDR2 SVGAGI.

The CDR3 bases are TGTGCCAGCAGCTTGTCTTCCGGGTTATCTTCACCCCTCCACTTT. Protein sequence: CASSLSSGLSSPLHF. The gene calls are TRBV7-2 and TRBJ1-6; D is unresolved. V lost 3 bases and J 9 bases, leaving 15 bases between the germline ends. Germline assignment: CDR1 SGHTA and CDR2 FQGNSA. The CDR3 has 15 residues.

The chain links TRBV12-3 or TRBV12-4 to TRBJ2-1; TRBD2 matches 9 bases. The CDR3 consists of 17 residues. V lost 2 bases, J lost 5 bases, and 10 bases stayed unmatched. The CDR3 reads CASSLFPLAGRDNEQFF. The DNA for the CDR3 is TGTGCCAGCAGTTTATTCCCGCTAGCGGGGAGGGACAATGAGCAGTTCTTC.

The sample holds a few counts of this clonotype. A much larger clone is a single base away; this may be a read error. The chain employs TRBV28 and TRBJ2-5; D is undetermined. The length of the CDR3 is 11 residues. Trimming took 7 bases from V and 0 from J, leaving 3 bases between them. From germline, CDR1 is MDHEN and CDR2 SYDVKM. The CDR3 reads CASTHQETQYF. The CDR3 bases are TGTGCCAGCACCCACCAAGAGACCCAGTACTTC.

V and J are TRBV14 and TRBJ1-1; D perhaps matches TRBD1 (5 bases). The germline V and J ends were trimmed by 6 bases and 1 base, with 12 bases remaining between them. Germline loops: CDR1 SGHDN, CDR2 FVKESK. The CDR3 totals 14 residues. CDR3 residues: CASSEVGGNTEAFF. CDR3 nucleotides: TGTGCCAGCAGTGAGGTTGGGGGGAACACTGAAGCTTTCTTT.

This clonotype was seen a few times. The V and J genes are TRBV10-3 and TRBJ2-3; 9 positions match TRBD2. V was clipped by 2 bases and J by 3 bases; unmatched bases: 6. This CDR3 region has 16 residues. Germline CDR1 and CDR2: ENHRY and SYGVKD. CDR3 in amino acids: CAISEKLAGETDTQYF. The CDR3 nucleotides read TGTGCCATCAGTGAGAAGTTAGCGGGGGAGACAGATACGCAGTATTTT.

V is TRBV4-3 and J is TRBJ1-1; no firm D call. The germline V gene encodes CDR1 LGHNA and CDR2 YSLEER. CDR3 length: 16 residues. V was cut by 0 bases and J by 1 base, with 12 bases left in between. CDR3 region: CASSQDRVGKNTEAFF. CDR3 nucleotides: TGCGCCAGCAGCCAAGATCGTGTAGGGAAGAACACTGAAGCTTTCTTT.

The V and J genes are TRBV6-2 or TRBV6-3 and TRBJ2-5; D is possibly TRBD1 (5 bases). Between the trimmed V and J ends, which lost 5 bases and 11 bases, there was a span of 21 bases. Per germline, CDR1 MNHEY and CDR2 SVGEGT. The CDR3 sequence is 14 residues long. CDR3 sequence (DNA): TGTGCCAGCAGTAGCCCGACAGAGACAGAGGAGCAGTACTTC. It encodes CASSSPTETEEQYF.

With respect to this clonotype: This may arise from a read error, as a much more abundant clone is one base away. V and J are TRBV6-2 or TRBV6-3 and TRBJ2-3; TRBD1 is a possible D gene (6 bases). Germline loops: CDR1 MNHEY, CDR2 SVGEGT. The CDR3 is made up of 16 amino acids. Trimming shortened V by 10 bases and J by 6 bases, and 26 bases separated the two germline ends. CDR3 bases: TGTGCCACTAAGTCGTTGGACAGTATCCAAGTGGATACGCAGTATTTT. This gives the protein CATKSLDSIQVDTQYF.

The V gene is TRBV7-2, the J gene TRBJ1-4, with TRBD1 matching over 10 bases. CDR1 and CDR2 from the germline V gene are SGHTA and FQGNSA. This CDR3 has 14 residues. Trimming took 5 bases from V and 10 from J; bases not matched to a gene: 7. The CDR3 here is CASSLDRGAGKLFF. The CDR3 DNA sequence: TGTGCCAGCAGCCTGGACAGGGGGGCTGGAAAACTGTTTTTT.

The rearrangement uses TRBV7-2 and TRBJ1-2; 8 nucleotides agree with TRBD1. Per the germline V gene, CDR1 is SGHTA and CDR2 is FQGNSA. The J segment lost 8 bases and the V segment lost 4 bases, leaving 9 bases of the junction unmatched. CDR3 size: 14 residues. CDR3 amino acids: CASSSRTGWLGYTF. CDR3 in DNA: TGTGCCAGCAGCTCACGGACAGGGTGGTTGGGCTACACCTTC.

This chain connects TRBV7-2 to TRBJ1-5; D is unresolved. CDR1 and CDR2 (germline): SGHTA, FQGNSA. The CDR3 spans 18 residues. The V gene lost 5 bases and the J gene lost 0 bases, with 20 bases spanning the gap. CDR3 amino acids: CASSPASRGSYSNQPQHF. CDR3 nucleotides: TGTGCCAGCAGCCCCGCATCTCGGGGAAGCTATAGCAATCAGCCCCAGCATTTT.

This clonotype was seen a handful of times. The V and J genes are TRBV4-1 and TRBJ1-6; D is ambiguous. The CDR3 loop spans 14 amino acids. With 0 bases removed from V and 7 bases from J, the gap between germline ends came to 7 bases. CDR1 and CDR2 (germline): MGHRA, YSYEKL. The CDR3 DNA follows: TGCGCCAGCAGCCAAGAAACGGAAAATTCACCCCTCCACTTT. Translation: CASSQETENSPLHF.

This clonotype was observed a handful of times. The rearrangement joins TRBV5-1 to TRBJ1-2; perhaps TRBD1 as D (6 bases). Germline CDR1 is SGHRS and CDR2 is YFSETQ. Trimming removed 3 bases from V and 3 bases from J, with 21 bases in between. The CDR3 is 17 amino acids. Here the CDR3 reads CASSSEPGAALYYGYTF. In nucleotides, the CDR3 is TGCGCCAGCAGCTCTGAACCAGGGGCCGCTCTCTACTATGGCTACACCTTC. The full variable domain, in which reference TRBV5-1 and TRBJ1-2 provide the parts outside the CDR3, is KAGVTQTPRYLIKTRGQQVTLSCSPISGHRSVSWYQQTPGQGLQFLFEYFSETQRNKGNFPGRFSGRQFSNSRSEMNVSTLELGDSALYLCASSSEPGAALYYGYTFGSGTRLTVV.

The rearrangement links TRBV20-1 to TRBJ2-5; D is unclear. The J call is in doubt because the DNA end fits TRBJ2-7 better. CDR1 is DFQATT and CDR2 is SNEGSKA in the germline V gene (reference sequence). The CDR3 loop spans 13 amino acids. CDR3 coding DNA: TGCAGTGCTAGTAGGGCCAGCACCTACGAGCAGTACTTC. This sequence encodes CSASRASTYEQYF.

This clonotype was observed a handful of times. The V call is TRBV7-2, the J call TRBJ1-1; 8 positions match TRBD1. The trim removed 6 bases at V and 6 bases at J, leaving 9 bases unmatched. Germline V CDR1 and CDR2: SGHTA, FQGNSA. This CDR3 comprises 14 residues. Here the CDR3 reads CASRNRQGKAEAFF. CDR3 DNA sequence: TGTGCCAGCAGAAATAGACAGGGGAAAGCTGAAGCTTTCTTT. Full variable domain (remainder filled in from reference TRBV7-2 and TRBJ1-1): GAGVSQSPSNKVTEKGKDVELRCDPISGHTALYWYRQSLGQGLEFLIYFQGNSAPDKSGLPSDRFSAERTGGSVSTLTIQRTQQEDSAVYLCASRNRQGKAEAFFGQGTRLTVV.